The 28 T cell receptor beta chains below all came from one sample that was sequenced in a study of blood T cell repertoires in COVID-19. Sequencing was performed with immunoSEQ multiplex PCR; in TCRdb, only in-frame clones are kept and a portion is missing. The sample lists approximately 240,000 clones; under 85% were seen once. Sequenced sample: peripheral blood. Source of these receptors: a woman aged 25 to 39 with COVID-19, enrolled during active disease.

This clone appeared a few times. This chain uses TRBV7-9 with TRBJ2-7, with TRBD2 matching 7 bases. Trimming at V came to 0 bases and at J to 5 bases, leaving 1 base not matched to a gene. CDR1 SEHNR and CDR2 FQNEAQ come from the germline V gene (reference sequence). The CDR3 is 13 residues long. The CDR3: CASSLAGGDEQYF. The CDR3 nucleotides read TGTGCCAGCAGCTTAGCGGGAGGGGACGAGCAGTACTTC. Supplemented by reference TRBV7-9 and TRBJ2-7, the full variable domain reads DTGVSQNPRHKITKRGQNVTFRCDPISEHNRLYWYRQTLGQGPEFLTYFQNEAQLEKSRLLSDRFSAERPKGSFSTLEIQRTEQGDSAMYLCASSLAGGDEQYFGPGTRLTVT.

The rearrangement links TRBV6-2 or TRBV6-3 to TRBJ1-5; D unresolved. This CDR3 has 13 residues. CDR1 is MNHEY and CDR2 is SVGEGT in the germline V gene. Trimming removed 2 bases at V and 8 bases at J, with 10 bases between. This chain's CDR3 is CASSYAGLEPQHF. The CDR3 nucleotides read TGTGCCAGCAGTTACGCGGGCCTGGAGCCCCAGCATTTT.

The V gene is TRBV5-4, the J gene TRBJ1-1; 9 nucleotides align to TRBD1. Looked up from germline, CDR1 is SGHNT and CDR2 is YYREEE (reference sequence). The CDR3 is 17 residues long. The J segment lost 0 bases and the V segment lost 4 bases, leaving 10 bases of the junction unmatched. The CDR3 loop reads CASSKGWDRDMNTEAFF. The CDR3 DNA follows: TGTGCCAGCAGCAAAGGGTGGGACAGGGATATGAACACTGAAGCTTTCTTT.

The chain carries TRBV19 and TRBJ1-5; 8 bases map to TRBD1. This CDR3 has 14 residues. V shed 8 bases, J shed 2 bases, and the junction held 5 bases outside the gene matches. Germline loops: CDR1 LNHDA, CDR2 SQIVND (reference sequence). CDR3 DNA: TGTGCCAGTTCTCAGACAGGGGGCAATCAGCCCCAGCATTTT. It yields the protein CASSQTGGNQPQHF. Full variable domain (remainder filled in from reference TRBV19 and TRBJ1-5): DGGITQSPKYLFRKEGQNVTLSCEQNLNHDAMYWYRQDPGQGLRLIYYSQIVNDFQKGDIAEGYSVSREKKESFPLTVTSAQKNPTAFYLCASSQTGGNQPQHFGDGTRLSIL.

The chain combines TRBV10-1 with TRBJ2-5; the match to TRBD2 covers 13 bases. Germline CDR1 and CDR2: WNHNN and SYGVQD (reference sequence). V gave up 4 bases and J gave up 5 bases; unmatched junction bases: 4. The CDR3 covers 15 residues. The CDR3 bases are TGCGCCAGCAGTGGGACTAGCGGGAGCTGCGAGACCCAGTACTTC. Translating gives CASSGTSGSCETQYF.

The chain uses TRBV27 and TRBJ2-3; tentative D call: TRBD2 (7 bases). CDR1 and CDR2 from the germline V gene are MNHEY and SMNVEV (reference sequence). Trimming cost V 7 bases and J 5 bases, with 22 bases left between them. CDR3 length equals 16 residues. CDR3 residues: CASTDRRGGFKDTQYF. In DNA form, the CDR3 reads TGTGCCAGCACCGACCGGAGGGGGGGGTTCAAAGATACGCAGTATTTT.

A note on this clone: Other DNA sequences within the sample encode an identical CDR3. The CDR3: CASSFSNSNEQFF. The DNA of the CDR3 is TGTGCCAGCAGCTTTTCAAACAGCAATGAGCAGTTCTTC. The chain combines TRBV11-2 with TRBJ2-1; D call uncertain. The CDR3 is 13 amino acids. The ends were cut back, 3 bases at V and 6 bases at J, with 9 bases in the middle. Germline V CDR1 and CDR2: SGHAT, FQNNGV.

The CDR3 is CASSRQGASTDTQYF. The CDR3 nucleotides read TGTGCCAGCAGTCGCCAGGGGGCTAGCACAGATACGCAGTATTTT. The rearrangement joins TRBV6-5 to TRBJ2-3; 8 nucleotides agree with TRBD1. The J segment lost 0 bases and the V segment lost 5 bases, leaving 4 bases of the junction unmatched. CDR1 and CDR2 (germline): MNHEY, SVGAGI. This CDR3 comprises 15 residues.

As regards this clone: The same CDR3 is also encoded by other DNA sequences in this sample. The chain has TRBV30 and TRBJ1-5; no clear D gene. Germline V CDR1 and CDR2: GTSNPN, SVGIG (reference sequence). The CDR3 is made up of 13 amino acids. The V and J ends lost 0 bases and 4 bases respectively, with 7 bases between them. DNA for the CDR3: TGTGCCTGGAGTGTACGAGAAAATCAGCCCCAGCATTTT. Translation: CAWSVRENQPQHF.

The V and J genes are TRBV4-3 and TRBJ1-2; 8 nucleotides align to TRBD1. V shed 0 bases and J 6 bases; nucleotides not matched to a gene: 6. The CDR3 consists of 15 residues. Germline V CDR1 and CDR2: LGHNA, YSLEER. The CDR3 coding sequence is TGCGCCAGCAGCCAAGACCCAGGGGGCGGGGATGGCTACACCTTC. Translation gives CASSQDPGGGDGYTF.

Only one count was recorded for this clone. J is TRBJ2-7 and V is TRBV10-1; 13 bases are shared with TRBD2. Trimming at V came to 7 bases and at J to 4 bases, leaving 7 bases not matched to a gene. This CDR3 has 15 residues. Per the germline V gene, CDR1 is WNHNN and CDR2 is SYGVQD (reference sequence). The CDR3 is CASTLTSGGPYEQYF. In nucleotides, the CDR3 is TGCGCCAGCACCCTGACTAGCGGGGGGCCTTACGAGCAGTACTTC.

The V and J genes are TRBV15 and TRBJ1-5, with 8 bases fitting TRBD1. V shed 0 bases, J shed 7 bases, and the junction held 14 bases outside the gene matches. The length of the CDR3 is 18 residues. The germline CDR1 and CDR2 sequences are LNHNV and YYDKDF (reference sequence). The CDR3 spells CATSRDTSLGQGRQPQHF. The CDR3 DNA sequence: TGTGCCACCAGCAGAGATACGTCTCTTGGACAGGGCAGACAGCCCCAGCATTTT.

The V and J genes are TRBV19 and TRBJ1-2; maybe TRBD1 (6 bases). CDR3 length: 16 amino acids. Looked up from germline, CDR1 is LNHDA and CDR2 is SQIVND (reference sequence). Deletions cut 6 bases from V and 4 bases from J, with 21 bases between. CDR3 loop: CASRRDSRGSGYGYTF. The DNA of the CDR3 is TGTGCCAGTAGAAGAGATTCCAGGGGATCCGGCTATGGCTACACCTTC.

By sample fraction, this clone is medium-sized. The CDR3 coding sequence is TGTGCCAGTTCCGGTTACAGGTTAGCTAACTATGGCTACACCTTC. Amino acids: CASSGYRLANYGYTF. The chain links TRBV19 to TRBJ1-2; D is perhaps TRBD1 (5 bases). Germline CDR1 reads LNHDA; CDR2 reads SQIVND (reference sequence). The CDR3 is 15 residues long. V lost 8 bases, J lost 0 bases, and 16 bases lay in between.

The gene calls are TRBV27 and TRBJ1-5; D ambiguous. Germline CDR1 MNHEY, CDR2 SMNVEV (reference sequence). V dropped 10 bases and J dropped 3 bases, with 19 bases sitting between them. The CDR3 runs 15 residues. CDR3 amino acids: CATKLGIEDNQPQHF. The CDR3, as DNA: TGTGCCACCAAATTAGGTATAGAGGACAATCAGCCCCAGCATTTT.

The rearrangement links TRBV5-4 to TRBJ2-7; the match to TRBD2 covers 11 bases. The CDR3 sequence is 15 residues long. V lost 4 bases to trimming and J lost 8 bases; unmatched junction nucleotides: 11. Germline V lookup: CDR1 SGHNT, CDR2 YYREEE (reference sequence). The CDR3 region has the DNA TGTGCCAGCAGCAGCGGACTAGCGGGTCTTGGGAAGCAGTACTTC. It codes for CASSSGLAGLGKQYF.

The J gene is TRBJ1-4, the V gene TRBV18, with TRBD1 identical over 7 bases. This CDR3 is 15 amino acids long. The V and J ends lost 0 bases and 10 bases, in that order; junction bases with no gene match: 8. Germline assignment: CDR1 KGHSH and CDR2 LQKENI. CDR3: CASSPPGQPEGKLFF. CDR3 coding DNA: TGTGCCAGCTCACCACCGGGACAGCCAGAGGGAAAACTGTTTTTT.

This sequence joins TRBV23-1 and TRBJ2-2; 11 bases align to TRBD1. TRBV23-1 is an open reading frame, and its role is uncertain. Trimming took 4 bases from V and 3 from J; bases not matched to a gene: 1. This CDR3 comprises 15 residues. The DNA of the CDR3 is TGCGCCAGCAGTCGGGGACAGGGGGACACCGGGGAGCTGTTTTTT. Encoded protein: CASSRGQGDTGELFF.

V gene TRBV18 combines with J gene TRBJ2-7; 8 bases match TRBD1. This CDR3 contains 16 residues. The germline CDR1 and CDR2 sequences are KGHSH and LQKENI. The V segment lost 3 bases and the J segment 2 bases; nucleotides outside the gene matches: 9. The CDR3 protein is CASSPRPGQGTYEQYF. CDR3 DNA sequence: TGTGCCAGCTCACCGAGGCCTGGACAGGGAACCTACGAGCAGTACTTC.

V gene TRBV5-1 combines with J gene TRBJ2-1; D might be TRBD1 (6 bases). The V gene lost 2 bases and the J gene lost 3 bases, with 12 bases spanning the gap. Germline lookup yields CDR1 SGHRS and CDR2 YFSETQ. CDR3 size: 15 residues. The CDR3, as DNA: TGCGCCAGCAGCTTCAACCAGGGGCGCTACAATGAGCAGTTCTTC. The encoded protein is CASSFNQGRYNEQFF.

This clone has only a few counts. CDR3 amino acids: CASSLNRVYNYGYTF. The CDR3 region has the DNA TGTGCCAGCAGCCTTAACAGGGTTTACAACTATGGCTACACCTTC. V is TRBV5-6 and J is TRBJ1-2; perhaps TRBD1 as D (6 bases). Per germline, CDR1 SGHDT and CDR2 YYEEEE. The CDR3 is made up of 15 amino acids. Between the trimmed V and J ends, which lost 4 bases and 2 bases, there was a span of 15 bases.

V and J are TRBV5-6 and TRBJ1-2, with 7 bases lining up with TRBD1. This CDR3 is 14 amino acids long. The V segment lost 4 bases and the J segment 2 bases; nucleotides outside the gene matches: 5. Per the germline V gene, CDR1 is SGHDT and CDR2 is YYEEEE. The CDR3 region is CASSLMTGNYGYTF. CDR3 nucleotides: TGTGCCAGCAGCCTAATGACAGGGAACTATGGCTACACCTTC.

This chain links TRBV9 with TRBJ2-3; 7 nucleotides match TRBD2. V lost 3 bases, J lost 2 bases, and 9 bases stayed unmatched. In germline, CDR1 is SGDLS, CDR2 YYNGEE. The CDR3 is made up of 16 amino acids. CDR3 nucleotides: TGTGCCAGCAGCGCAGTTAGTCGACTAGCCACAGATACGCAGTATTTT. Translating it yields CASSAVSRLATDTQYF.

The V and J genes are TRBV6-2 or TRBV6-3 and TRBJ1-2; TRBD1 matches at 7 bases. Germline CDR1 and CDR2: MNHEY and SVGEGT. CDR3 length: 17 amino acids. J lost 4 bases, V lost 4 bases, and 15 bases had no gene match. The CDR3 DNA sequence: TGTGCCAGCAGTTCCTCATCCGGTAGGGGGCGCACCTATGGCTACACCTTC. Translating gives CASSSSSGRGRTYGYTF.

The rearrangement uses TRBV2 and TRBJ1-5; weak D call: TRBD1 (5 bases). Germline lookup yields CDR1 SNHLY and CDR2 FYNNEI. This CDR3 region has 15 residues. The germline V and J ends were trimmed by 5 bases and 0 bases, with 11 bases remaining between them. In DNA form, the CDR3 reads TGTGCCAGCAGTACCGACAGAAATAGCAATCAGCCCCAGCATTTT. This translates into CASSTDRNSNQPQHF.

This clone was recorded once. CDR3 loop: CAIQQGKNNSPLHF. The CDR3 DNA reads TGTGCCATCCAACAGGGGAAAAATAATTCACCCCTCCACTTT. The J gene is TRBJ1-6, the V gene TRBV5-4, with 7 bases fitting TRBD1. Unmatched junction bases numbered 8, after V lost 9 bases and J lost 5 bases. Per the germline V gene, CDR1 is SGHNT and CDR2 is YYREEE (reference sequence). The CDR3 loop spans 14 amino acids.

J is TRBJ1-6 and V is TRBV27; weak D call: TRBD1 (6 bases). Germline CDR1 is MNHEY and CDR2 is SMNVEV (reference sequence). Trimming stripped 6 bases from V and 8 bases from J, with 11 bases between. There are 13 residues in the CDR3. The CDR3 sequence is CASSGTRDSPLHF. CDR3 coding DNA: TGTGCCAGCAGCGGGACAAGGGATTCACCCCTCCACTTT.

The chain couples TRBV2 to TRBJ2-7; D uncertain. Germline-derived CDR1 and CDR2 are SNHLY and FYNNEI. The CDR3 sequence is 13 residues long. The V and J ends lost 4 bases and 3 bases respectively, with 10 bases between them. CDR3 nucleotides: TGTGCCAGCAGTGGGGTCGGAGACTACGAGCAGTACTTC. Its protein is CASSGVGDYEQYF.